The 8 T cell receptor beta chains presented below share a single source sample, sequenced in a study of technical replicates of blood from a few donors. Here immunoSEQ multiplex PCR was the method, and the copy in TCRdb shows in-frame clones only, minus some. The sample has tens of thousands of clones, roughly 93% seen once. The sample taken for sequencing was T cells isolated from PBMCs. Every receptor here comes from a human donor in good health.

This rearrangement joins TRBV19 to TRBJ2-2, with unresolved D. Germline loops: CDR1 LNHDA, CDR2 SQIVND (reference sequence). The CDR3 consists of 16 residues. Trimming stripped 5 bases from V and 6 bases from J, with 19 bases between. The CDR3 DNA sequence: TGTGCCAGTAGTCCGTCAGCCGTTACGAGGCCCGGGGAGCTGTTTTTT. Protein product: CASSPSAVTRPGELFF.

The chain is built from TRBV6-1 and TRBJ1-5; D is uncertain. CDR1 is MNHNS and CDR2 is SASEGT in the germline V gene. V lost 5 bases, J lost 5 bases, and 10 bases lay in between. This CDR3 is 13 amino acids long. The CDR3 nucleotides are TGTGCCAGCAGTACAATGAGGGATCAGCCCCAGCATTTT. This gives the protein CASSTMRDQPQHF.

Of note for this clone: The same CDR3 also results from other DNA sequences found in this sample. This rearrangement joins TRBV7-9 to TRBJ1-4; D ambiguous. This CDR3 spans 13 amino acids. Trimming pared 1 base from V and 7 bases from J, leaving 7 bases between. Per germline, CDR1 SEHNR and CDR2 FQNEAQ (reference sequence). In nucleotides, the CDR3 is TGTGCCAGCAGCTTAGGAGGAGGTGAAAAACTGTTTTTT. Its protein is CASSLGGGEKLFF. Looking up the rest from reference TRBV7-9 and TRBJ1-4 gives the full variable domain: DTGVSQNPRHKITKRGQNVTFRCDPISEHNRLYWYRQTLGQGPEFLTYFQNEAQLEKSRLLSDRFSAERPKGSFSTLEIQRTEQGDSAMYLCASSLGGGEKLFFGSGTQLSVL.

This chain links TRBV7-9 with TRBJ2-4, with TRBD2 identical over 7 bases. The ends lost 3 bases at V and 4 bases at J; junction bases unmatched: 12. This CDR3 contains 17 residues. Looked up from germline, CDR1 is SEHNR and CDR2 is FQNEAQ (reference sequence). The CDR3 DNA follows: TGTGCCAGCAGCTTCTCATTGGGGGGGACTGGGAAAAACATTCAGTACTTC. Amino acids: CASSFSLGGTGKNIQYF.

The chain is built from TRBV4-1 and TRBJ1-4; 8 bases are a match to TRBD1. Trimming took 3 bases from V and 4 from J; bases not matched to a gene: 10. Germline CDR1 and CDR2: MGHRA and YSYEKL. This CDR3 comprises 17 residues. The CDR3 DNA follows: TGCGCCAGCAGCCACCCCGCCAGGGGGCGTCATAATGAAAAACTGTTTTTT. Its translation: CASSHPARGRHNEKLFF.

The chain uses TRBV19 and TRBJ1-1; D gene unclear. Looked up from germline, CDR1 is LNHDA and CDR2 is SQIVND (reference sequence). CDR3 length: 14 amino acids. V was shortened by 9 bases and J by 1 base, with 15 bases between the two germline ends. The CDR3 DNA sequence: TGTGCCAGCCGAAAGTGGGCAGGGAACACTGAAGCTTTCTTT. It yields the protein CASRKWAGNTEAFF.

V and J are TRBV11-3 and TRBJ2-1; no clear D gene. Germline-derived CDR1 and CDR2 are SGHNT and YENEEA. V shed 0 bases and J shed 7 bases, with 13 bases lying between them. The CDR3 sequence is 15 residues long. CDR3 bases: TGTGCCAGCAGCTTAGATTCCAGTATGGTGAATGAGCAGTTCTTC. Amino acids: CASSLDSSMVNEQFF.

This clone was seen once. This chain connects TRBV19 to TRBJ2-7; 8 bases are shared with TRBD1. V lost 5 bases and J lost 4; bases outside the gene matches: 4. CDR3 size: 13 residues. Germline V CDR1 and CDR2: LNHDA, SQIVND (reference sequence). The CDR3 spells CASSQGQVYEQYF. The CDR3 DNA reads as TGTGCCAGTAGTCAGGGACAGGTGTACGAGCAGTACTTC.